A selection of T cell receptor beta chains follows, all from one sample in a study of OX40 agonist ivuxolimab in advanced cancers. The table came from immunoSEQ multiplex PCR; TCRdb's copy has only in-frame clones and leaves some out. The sample records tens of thousands of clones, about 88% being singletons. Material: CD4+ or CD8+ T cells sorted from blood, obtained in a trial of the OX40 agonist ivuxolimab. The receptors derive from an adult with an advanced solid tumor such as melanoma, head and neck, liver or kidney cancer. CDR3s include the opening cysteine and the closing phenylalanine or tryptophan. Fields, in order: CDR3 protein, CDR3 DNA, D gene, CDR3 length, V gene, J gene, clone size. D genes are given only for firm matches. Size tells how often a clone was seen (once, few, many) or the class of an expanded clone, and some rows leave it out.

CDR3: CASRLAGGLGMQFF
DNA: TGTGCCAGCCGACTAGCGGGAGGGTTGGGGATGCAGTTCTTC
D: TRBD2
length: 14
V: TRBV11-2
J: TRBJ2-1
size: NA

CDR3: CASSPGQGWEKLFF
DNA: TGTGCCAGCAGCCCAGGACAGGGATGGGAAAAACTGTTTTTT
D: TRBD1
length: 14
V: TRBV7-9
J: TRBJ1-4
size: once

CDR3: CSVLIQRAGGYGYTF
DNA: TGCAGCGTTCTCATACAGAGGGCAGGGGGCTATGGCTACACCTTC
D: TRBD1
length: 15
V: TRBV29-1
J: TRBJ1-2
size: NA

CDR3: CASLRDSTTGELFF
DNA: TGTGCCAGTCTACGGGACTCAACGACCGGGGAGCTGTTTTTT
D: NA
length: 14
V: TRBV6-6
J: TRBJ2-2
size: NA

CDR3: CASRETIAGSYEQYF
DNA: TGTGCCAGTCGAGAAACCATAGCGGGCTCCTACGAGCAGTACTTC
D: TRBD2
length: 15
V: TRBV19
J: TRBJ2-7
size: NA

CDR3: CAWTPDRWLGPLHF
DNA: TGTGCCTGGACCCCGGACAGGTGGCTAGGGCCCCTCCACTTT
D: TRBD1
length: 14
V: TRBV30
J: TRBJ1-6
size: once

CDR3: CASSPRTSYNEQFF
DNA: TGTGCCAGCAGCCCCCGGACTAGCTACAATGAGCAGTTCTTC
D: TRBD2
length: 14
V: TRBV14
J: TRBJ2-1
size: few

CDR3: CASSQAPTRTGGASSPLHF
DNA: TGCGCCAGCAGCCAAGCCCCCACGCGGACAGGGGGCGCGAGTTCACCCCTCCACTTT
D: TRBD1
length: 19
V: TRBV4-1
J: TRBJ1-6
size: NA

CDR3: CASRPDGYTEAFF
DNA: TGTGCCAGCAGACCCGACGGGTACACTGAAGCTTTCTTT
D: NA
length: 13
V: TRBV6-1
J: TRBJ1-1
size: few

CDR3: CASSPHFGQGAYEQYF
DNA: TGCGCCAGCAGCCCCCATTTCGGGCAGGGGGCTTACGAGCAGTACTTC
D: TRBD1
length: 16
V: TRBV4-1
J: TRBJ2-7
size: NA

CDR3: CASSQELGTAMSPIF
DNA: TGTGCCAGCAGTCAAGAACTAGGGACAGCTATGTCCCCCATCTTC
D: TRBD1
length: 15
V: TRBV6-6
J: TRBJ2-1
size: NA

CDR3: CASSALNRPTDTQYF
DNA: TGTGCCAGCAGCGCACTCAATCGGCCCACAGATACGCAGTATTTT
D: NA
length: 15
V: TRBV7-6
J: TRBJ2-3
size: NA

CDR3: CASSVGGTAVYEQYF
DNA: TGTGCCAGCAGTGTAGGAGGGACAGCAGTATACGAGCAGTACTTC
D: NA
length: 15
V: TRBV6-5
J: TRBJ2-7
size: NA

CDR3: CASSSRLAGRTDTQYF
DNA: TGTGCCAGCAGTTCTCGACTAGCGGGGCGCACAGATACGCAGTATTTT
D: TRBD2
length: 16
V: TRBV27
J: TRBJ2-3
size: NA

CDR3: CASSLTERFEQFF
DNA: TGTGCCAGCAGCTTAACCGAGCGGTTTGAGCAGTTCTTC
D: NA
length: 13
V: TRBV7-3
J: TRBJ2-1
size: NA

CDR3: CASKGRSSMDF
DNA: TGTGCCAGTAAGGGGCGGTCAAGTATGGACTTC
D: NA
length: 11
V: TRBV19
J: TRBJ2-5
size: NA

CDR3: CASSHTDGFYGYTF
DNA: TGTGCCAGCTCACATACTGACGGATTCTATGGCTACACCTTC
D: NA
length: 14
V: TRBV18
J: TRBJ1-2
size: NA

CDR3: CASSYGEGNRVGQYF
DNA: TGTGCCAGCAGTTACGGGGAGGGTAATCGAGTGGGGCAGTACTTC
D: TRBD2
length: 15
V: TRBV6-6
J: TRBJ2-7
size: NA

CDR3: CASSVGGPTDTQYF
DNA: TGTGCCAGCAGCGTAGGGGGGCCCACAGATACGCAGTATTTT
D: NA
length: 14
V: TRBV9
J: TRBJ2-3
size: NA

CDR3: CASSTGVRTYEQYF
DNA: TGTGCCAGTAGTACGGGAGTTAGAACCTACGAGCAGTACTTC
D: NA
length: 14
V: TRBV19
J: TRBJ2-7
size: NA

CDR3: CASSLADYGYTF
DNA: TGTGCCAGCAGCTTGGCAGACTATGGCTACACCTTC
D: NA
length: 12
V: TRBV7-9
J: TRBJ1-2
size: NA

CDR3: CATSSGGRTGFVTDTQYF
DNA: TGTGCCACCAGCAGTGGGGGAAGGACAGGTTTTGTTACAGATACGCAGTATTTT
D: TRBD1
length: 18
V: TRBV15
J: TRBJ2-3
size: NA

CDR3: CASSSLSSLFLFF
DNA: TGTGCCAGCAGCTCACTCTCGAGTCTCTTCCTCTTCTTC
D: NA
length: 13
V: TRBV11-2
J: TRBJ2-1
size: NA

CDR3: CASRWGTEAFF
DNA: TGTGCCAGCAGATGGGGCACTGAAGCTTTCTTT
D: NA
length: 11
V: TRBV7-2
J: TRBJ1-1
size: NA

CDR3: CASSGSSYNEQFF
DNA: TGTGCCAGCAGCGGGTCCTCCTACAATGAGCAGTTCTTC
D: NA
length: 13
V: TRBV11-3
J: TRBJ2-1
size: NA

CDR3: CASSSGGEGTQYF
DNA: TGCGCCAGCAGCTCAGGGGGCGAAGGTACGCAGTATTTT
D: TRBD1
length: 13
V: TRBV5-1
J: TRBJ2-3
size: NA

CDR3: CASSADVSNQPQHF
DNA: TGTGCCAGCAGTGCGGACGTTAGCAATCAGCCCCAGCATTTT
D: NA
length: 14
V: TRBV25-1
J: TRBJ1-5
size: NA

CDR3: CASSLTGQQGNTIYF
DNA: TGTGCCAGCAGCTTGACCGGACAACAGGGAAACACCATATATTTT
D: NA
length: 15
V: TRBV11-3
J: TRBJ1-3
size: NA

CDR3: CAISGGSNQPQHF
DNA: TGTGCCATCAGTGGCGGGAGTAATCAGCCCCAGCATTTT
D: NA
length: 13
V: TRBV10-3
J: TRBJ1-5
size: NA

CDR3: CATGGSRQEQYF
DNA: TGTGCGACCGGGGGAAGTCGGCAGGAGCAGTACTTC
D: NA
length: 12
V: TRBV7-2
J: TRBJ2-7
size: NA

CDR3: CASKWTGASKETQYF
DNA: TGTGCCAGCAAATGGACAGGGGCCTCGAAGGAGACCCAGTACTTC
D: TRBD1
length: 15
V: TRBV7-3
J: TRBJ2-5
size: NA

CDR3: CASSLGQTEAFF
DNA: TGCGCCAGCAGCTTGGGACAGACTGAAGCTTTCTTT
D: NA
length: 12
V: TRBV5-1
J: TRBJ1-1
size: NA

CDR3: CASSQELGPGNTIYF
DNA: TGTGCCAGCAGCCAAGAATTGGGGCCCGGAAACACCATATATTTT
D: NA
length: 15
V: TRBV4-2
J: TRBJ1-3
size: NA

CDR3: CASSLYVGTDTQYF
DNA: TGTGCCAGCAGTTTATATGTAGGCACAGATACGCAGTATTTT
D: NA
length: 14
V: TRBV27
J: TRBJ2-3
size: NA

CDR3: CASSVGAGVNNEQFF
DNA: TGTGCCAGCAGCGTCGGAGCGGGGGTTAACAATGAGCAGTTCTTC
D: TRBD2
length: 15
V: TRBV9
J: TRBJ2-1
size: NA

CDR3: CAARQGSGLYNEQFF
DNA: TGTGCCGCCAGACAGGGCTCGGGTCTCTACAATGAGCAGTTCTTC
D: TRBD1
length: 15
V: TRBV10-3
J: TRBJ2-1
size: NA

CDR3: CASRQGSWTEAFF
DNA: TGTGCCAGCAGGCAGGGGAGTTGGACTGAAGCTTTCTTT
D: NA
length: 13
V: TRBV2
J: TRBJ1-1
size: NA

CDR3: CASSRGTLFSGNTIYF
DNA: TGTGCCAGCAGCCGAGGCACACTATTCTCTGGAAACACCATATATTTT
D: NA
length: 16
V: TRBV4-2
J: TRBJ1-3
size: NA

CDR3: CASSGGSTEEEAFF
DNA: TGCGCCAGCAGCGGGGGGTCCACGGAGGAGGAAGCTTTCTTT
D: NA
length: 14
V: TRBV5-1
J: TRBJ1-1
size: NA

CDR3: CSVSITGGFGQPQHF
DNA: TGCAGCGTTTCTATCACCGGGGGATTCGGCCAGCCCCAGCATTTT
D: NA
length: 15
V: TRBV29-1
J: TRBJ1-5
size: once

CDR3: CASVPRQGASNEQFF
DNA: TGTGCCAGCGTTCCAAGGCAGGGGGCAAGCAATGAGCAGTTCTTC
D: TRBD1
length: 15
V: TRBV6-6
J: TRBJ2-1
size: once

CDR3: CASSSQGQIGYEQYF
DNA: TGTGCCAGCAGCTCGCAGGGACAGATTGGCTACGAGCAGTACTTC
D: TRBD1
length: 15
V: TRBV7-2
J: TRBJ2-7
size: NA

CDR3: CASSSIDRVFSGYTF
DNA: TGCGCCAGCAGCTCGATAGACAGGGTCTTTTCTGGCTACACCTTC
D: TRBD1
length: 15
V: TRBV5-1
J: TRBJ1-2
size: NA

CDR3: CASSLGVGEQFF
DNA: TGTGCCAGCAGTCTAGGAGTTGGCGAGCAGTTCTTC
D: NA
length: 12
V: TRBV27
J: TRBJ2-1
size: NA

CDR3: CASSQESVRQGVRDTQYF
DNA: TGTGCCAGCAGCCAAGAATCGGTCCGGCAGGGGGTAAGAGATACGCAGTATTTT
D: TRBD1
length: 18
V: TRBV4-2
J: TRBJ2-3
size: NA

CDR3: CASSLILGRQYF
DNA: TGTGCCAGCAGCTTAATTCTAGGACGGCAGTACTTC
D: NA
length: 12
V: TRBV7-9
J: TRBJ2-7
size: NA

CDR3: CASSYVGRGYTF
DNA: TGTGCCAGCAGTTATGTTGGTCGTGGCTACACCTTC
D: NA
length: 12
V: TRBV6-6
J: TRBJ1-2
size: NA

CDR3: CAWNRIQETQYF
DNA: TGTGCCTGGAATCGAATACAAGAGACCCAGTACTTC
D: NA
length: 12
V: TRBV30
J: TRBJ2-5
size: NA

CDR3: CASSQEIRRYLNTGELFF
DNA: TGCGCCAGCAGCCAAGAGATTAGGCGGTACCTTAACACCGGGGAGCTGTTTTTT
D: NA
length: 18
V: TRBV4-3
J: TRBJ2-2
size: once

CDR3: CASTQSGLTGELFF
DNA: TGTGCCAGCACCCAATCTGGCCTCACCGGGGAGCTGTTTTTT
D: NA
length: 14
V: TRBV6-5
J: TRBJ2-2
size: NA

CDR3: CARPNRTNTEAFF
DNA: TGTGCCAGGCCGAACAGGACTAACACTGAAGCTTTCTTT
D: NA
length: 13
V: TRBV21-1
J: TRBJ1-1
size: NA

CDR3: CASSQVGVNYGYTF
DNA: TGCGCCAGCAGCCAAGTGGGGGTAAACTATGGCTACACCTTC
D: NA
length: 14
V: TRBV4-3
J: TRBJ1-2
size: NA

CDR3: CASSESPSSYNEQFF
DNA: TGTGCCAGCAGTGAGTCTCCCAGCTCCTACAATGAGCAGTTCTTC
D: NA
length: 15
V: TRBV6-4
J: TRBJ2-1
size: NA

CDR3: CASSRRGPANEKLFF
DNA: TGTGCCAGTAGTCGAAGGGGACCGGCTAATGAAAAACTGTTTTTT
D: NA
length: 15
V: TRBV19
J: TRBJ1-4
size: NA

CDR3: CASATGKGNQPQHF
DNA: TGTGCCAGCGCGACAGGGAAAGGCAATCAGCCCCAGCATTTT
D: TRBD1
length: 14
V: TRBV2
J: TRBJ1-5
size: NA